Shown below are 8 T cell receptor beta chains from a single sample sequenced in a study of Tregs in tolerant kidney transplant recipients. This table comes from immunoSEQ multiplex PCR, and its TCRdb copy is limited to in-frame clones, with some not included. The sample consists of about 100,000 clones, 80% to 95% of them appearing once. Mixed chimerism was transient after nonmyeloablative marrow transplants from related graft donors. The specimen comprised CD4+ T cells from blood (PBMCs), sampled 12 months after the transplant. These receptors originate from a human patient who received a combined kidney and bone marrow transplant. Some T cells may be provided by the graft donor.

This chain connects TRBV30 to TRBJ1-5; no clear D. Germline V gene data show CDR1 as GTSNPN and CDR2 as SVGIG (reference sequence). The CDR3 spans 12 residues. V lost 2 bases and J lost 10, with 12 bases in between. CDR3 in amino acids: CAWSLGSGPQHF. The CDR3 DNA sequence: TGTGCCTGGAGTCTAGGGAGTGGACCCCAGCATTTT.

This clone is a singleton in its sample. The chain couples TRBV11-3 to TRBJ2-5, with D perhaps TRBD1 (5 bases). The end of the DNA fits TRBJ2-7 better, so the J call may be wrong. There are 13 residues in the CDR3. Germline V gives CDR1 SGHNT, CDR2 YENEEA. This CDR3 is CASSQDSYYEQYF. The DNA of the CDR3 is TGTGCCAGCAGCCAAGACAGTTACTACGAGCAGTACTTC.

This clone has a handful of counts. The chain uses TRBV11-2 and TRBJ1-2, with TRBD1 matching over 9 bases. V was clipped by 0 bases and J by 4 bases; unmatched bases: 3. The CDR3 runs 15 residues. Per germline, CDR1 SGHAT and CDR2 FQNNGV. CDR3 amino acids: CASSLDPGQGYGYTF. CDR3 nucleotide sequence: TGTGCCAGCAGCTTAGATCCGGGACAGGGCTATGGCTACACCTTC. The whole variable domain, filled in from reference TRBV11-2 and TRBJ1-2, reads EAGVAQSPRYKIIEKRQSVAFWCNPISGHATLYWYQQILGQGPKLLIQFQNNGVVDDSQLPKDRFSAERLKGVDSTLKIQPAKLEDSAVYLCASSLDPGQGYGYTFGSGTRLTVV.

The gene calls are TRBV4-1 and TRBJ2-7; no clear D. Germline loops: CDR1 MGHRA, CDR2 YSYEKL. The CDR3 has 13 residues. V lost 4 bases and J lost 6, with 13 bases in between. CDR3 bases: TGCGCCAGCAGCCTACACTATCCGGGCGAGCAGTACTTC. This gives the protein CASSLHYPGEQYF.

CDR3: CASRMSASNYGYTF. In DNA form, the CDR3 reads TGTGCCAGCAGAATGAGCGCCTCTAACTATGGCTACACCTTC. The V call is TRBV6-1, the J call TRBJ1-2; D remains ambiguous. Trimming took 6 bases from V and 0 from J, leaving 11 bases between them. Germline V gives CDR1 MNHNS, CDR2 SASEGT. CDR3 length: 14 amino acids.

The V gene is TRBV30, the J gene TRBJ1-5; 7 bases map to TRBD1. This CDR3 comprises 13 residues. The germline V gene encodes CDR1 GTSNPN and CDR2 SVGIG (reference sequence). Germline trimming cut 3 bases from V and 1 base from J; bases unmatched to any gene: 0. The chain's CDR3 is CAWRTGSNQPQHF. In DNA, the CDR3 is TGTGCCTGGAGGACAGGGAGCAATCAGCCCCAGCATTTT.

This clone was recorded only once. The chain is built from TRBV18 and TRBJ2-1; a possible D gene is TRBD1 (6 bases). Germline CDR1 KGHSH, CDR2 LQKENI. V lost 4 bases and J 4 bases, leaving 11 bases between the germline ends. The CDR3 runs 14 residues. CDR3 coding DNA: TGTGCCAGCTCACTTGGACAGCTTTACAATGAGCAGTTCTTC. Its translation is CASSLGQLYNEQFF.

Of note for this clone: Germline is not matched at one junction end, which may reflect a read error. The same CDR3 can be traced to other DNA sequences in this sample. This rearrangement joins TRBV15 to TRBJ1-6; 7 bases map to TRBD1. Germline lookup yields CDR1 LNHNV and CDR2 YYDKDF (reference sequence). CDR3 length: 17 amino acids. The CDR3 sequence is CATSGWTGGTYNSPLHF. DNA of the CDR3: TGTGCCACCAGCGGATGGACAGGCGGAACCTATAATTCCCCCCTCCACTTT.